One sample yielded the 21 T cell receptor beta chains listed below, sequenced in a study of T cell responses to AZD1222 COVID-19 vaccine. Clones were sequenced by immunoSEQ multiplex PCR, and TCRdb holds only the in-frame ones, with some missing. This sample has about 160,000 clones; about 90% occur once, and the top ten carry under 2.5%. The sequencing here drew on peripheral blood, taken on day 0 of AZD1222 vaccination. The receptors here all came from an adult in good health.

The J gene is TRBJ1-1, the V gene TRBV3-1 (or the pseudogene TRBV3-2), with D uncertain. CDR1 LGHDT and CDR2 YNNKEL come from the germline V gene (reference sequence). Trimming removed 1 base from V and 8 bases from J, with 11 bases in between. The CDR3 is 13 residues long. The CDR3, as DNA: TGTGCCAGCAGCCAAGGGGTCGCAACAGAAGCTTTCTTT. It translates to CASSQGVATEAFF.

V usage is TRBV5-4 and J usage is TRBJ1-2; TRBD1 might be the D (6 bases). The ends were cut back, 6 bases at V and 4 bases at J, with 13 bases in the middle. In germline, CDR1 is SGHNT, CDR2 YYREEE (reference sequence). The CDR3 has 13 amino acids. CDR3 sequence reads: CASNTQGGYGYTF. DNA for the CDR3: TGTGCCAGCAACACACAGGGTGGCTATGGCTACACCTTC.

The chain uses TRBV27 and TRBJ1-6, with D perhaps TRBD1 (5 bases). Between the trimmed V and J ends, which lost 5 bases and 13 bases, there was a span of 24 bases. The CDR3 is made up of 16 amino acids. Germline CDR1 reads MNHEY; CDR2 reads SMNVEV (reference sequence). The DNA for the CDR3 is TGTGCCAGCAGTCCTTTATCGGTGGGGGGGAGGTTCCCCCTCCACTTT. Its protein is CASSPLSVGGRFPLHF.

For the CDR3, the DNA is TGTGCCAGCAGCTTAGTTGGGCTGGGGCAGCCCCAGCATTTT. It is translated as CASSLVGLGQPQHF. The chain joins TRBV7-2 to TRBJ1-5, with D hard to call. The CDR3 spans 14 residues. V lost 1 base and J 7 bases, leaving 11 bases between the germline ends. Germline V gives CDR1 SGHTA, CDR2 FQGNSA.

The chain joins TRBV28 to TRBJ2-7; D might be TRBD1 (6 bases). The CDR3 sequence is 13 residues long. Trimming stripped 10 bases from V and 3 bases from J, with 16 bases between. Germline V lookup: CDR1 MDHEN, CDR2 SYDVKM. The CDR3 region has the DNA TGTGCCACCCTTCGGACAGACGGCTACGAGCAGTACTTC. Translating it yields CATLRTDGYEQYF.

The J gene is TRBJ2-2, the V gene TRBV18; a possible D gene is TRBD1 (5 bases). V gave up 8 bases and J gave up 4 bases, with 17 bases separating them. The germline CDR1 and CDR2 sequences are KGHSH and LQKENI. The CDR3 consists of 15 residues. CDR3 nucleotides: TGTGCCAGCCGAATCGGCCAGGGTCCCACCGGGGAGCTGTTTTTT. Translation gives CASRIGQGPTGELFF.

The chain uses TRBV12-3 or TRBV12-4 and TRBJ2-7; TRBD1 matches at 10 bases. V lost 5 bases and J lost 3; bases outside the gene matches: 1. The CDR3 contains 13 residues. This CDR3 reads CASSRDRGYEQYF. CDR3 nucleotide sequence: TGTGCCAGCAGTCGGGACAGGGGCTACGAGCAGTACTTC.

The chain joins TRBV18 to TRBJ1-1, with D maybe TRBD1 (5 bases). CDR3 length: 14 residues. CDR1 and CDR2 (germline): KGHSH, LQKENI. Trimming cost V 4 bases and J 0 bases, with 9 bases left between them. The CDR3, as DNA: TGTGCCAGCTCACGGGACGTTTTGAACACTGAAGCTTTCTTT. Translating gives CASSRDVLNTEAFF.

The chain has TRBV9 and TRBJ1-4; D remains ambiguous. V was clipped by 0 bases and J by 5 bases, with 5 bases between them. The V gene's germline CDR1 is SGDLS and CDR2 YYNGEE. The CDR3 covers 13 residues. The CDR3 DNA reads as TGTGCCAGCAGCGTAGGGCAGAATGAAAAACTGTTTTTT. Translating it yields CASSVGQNEKLFF.

The chain has TRBV6-1 and TRBJ1-5; 7 bases align to TRBD1. The V gene's germline CDR1 is MNHNS and CDR2 SASEGT. V shed 2 bases and J 6 bases; nucleotides not matched to a gene: 10. The CDR3 consists of 16 residues. In DNA, the CDR3 is TGTGCCAGCAGTGAATTTTCTAGAGGGGGCGGTCAGCCCCAGCATTTT. Its translation is CASSEFSRGGGQPQHF.

The V call is TRBV15, the J call TRBJ2-3; TRBD1 is a possible D gene (6 bases). This CDR3 has 16 residues. V was shortened by 2 bases and J by 2 bases, with 14 bases between the two germline ends. CDR1 is LNHNV, CDR2 YYDKDF, per germline (reference sequence). The CDR3 DNA reads TGTGCCACCAGCAGATACCGGGACACCCTCACAGATACGCAGTATTTT. Translating gives CATSRYRDTLTDTQYF.

In DNA, the CDR3 is TGCGCCAGCAGCCATCAGAGACAGGCCTTTTATGGCTACACCTTC. It translates to CASSHQRQAFYGYTF. This chain joins TRBV4-3 and TRBJ1-2; D possibly corresponds to TRBD1 (6 bases). Trimming stripped 3 bases from V and 5 bases from J, with 16 bases between. CDR1 is LGHNA and CDR2 is YSLEER in the germline V gene. This CDR3 spans 15 amino acids.

The chain is built from TRBV9 and TRBJ2-2; no firm D call. The CDR3 runs to 13 residues. Germline V gives CDR1 SGDLS, CDR2 YYNGEE. V was clipped by 5 bases and J by 0 bases, with 5 bases between them. The CDR3 DNA reads as TGTGCCAGCAGTTACGCGAACACCGGGGAGCTGTTTTTT. Its protein product is CASSYANTGELFF.

This chain uses TRBV18 with TRBJ2-5, with D tentatively TRBD2 (5 bases). The CDR3 contains 15 residues. The germline V gene has CDR1 KGHSH and CDR2 LQKENI. The V end lost 2 bases, the J end lost 5 bases, and 15 bases lay between the germline ends. DNA of the CDR3: TGTGCCAGCTCACCATCCCCGGGATTGGTTGAGACCCAGTACTTC. Protein product: CASSPSPGLVETQYF.

This chain uses TRBV6-5 with TRBJ2-2; 9 bases agree with TRBD1. CDR1 MNHEY and CDR2 SVGAGI come from the germline V gene. The trim removed 0 bases at V and 7 bases at J, leaving 3 bases unmatched. The CDR3 runs 15 residues. This chain's CDR3 is CASSYSHRGRGELFF. Written as DNA, the CDR3 is TGTGCCAGCAGTTACTCCCACAGGGGGCGCGGGGAGCTGTTTTTT.

The CDR3 here is CASSLRTGVSYEQYF. The CDR3 DNA is TGTGCCAGCAGCTTGAGGACAGGCGTTAGTTACGAGCAGTACTTC. The V gene is TRBV13, the J gene TRBJ2-7; 7 positions match TRBD1. V was clipped by 3 bases and J by 4 bases; unmatched bases: 9. This CDR3 spans 15 amino acids. Germline CDR1 is PRHDT and CDR2 is FYEKMQ (reference sequence).

V and J are TRBV5-6 and TRBJ1-2; D not certain. V lost 2 bases, J lost 3 bases, and 14 bases lay in between. CDR1 is SGHDT, CDR2 YYEEEE, per germline. The CDR3 contains 15 residues. CDR3 residues: CASSFWEGLHYGYTF. As DNA, the CDR3 is TGTGCCAGCAGCTTCTGGGAAGGGCTGCACTATGGCTACACCTTC.

V usage is TRBV20-1 and J usage is TRBJ1-1, with no clear D. The germline CDR1 and CDR2 sequences are DFQATT and SNEGSKA (reference sequence). V dropped 6 bases and J dropped 11 bases, with 10 bases sitting between them. This CDR3 comprises 9 residues. This CDR3 reads CSAGSGAFF. CDR3 coding DNA: TGCAGTGCGGGGAGCGGGGCTTTCTTT.

V gene TRBV27 combines with J gene TRBJ2-7; TRBD2 agrees at 7 bases. The CDR3 runs to 14 residues. Trimming took 3 bases from V and 4 from J; bases not matched to a gene: 6. Looked up from germline, CDR1 is MNHEY and CDR2 is SMNVEV (reference sequence). The CDR3 DNA reads as TGTGCCAGCAGTTTTGGGGGGGGACTTTACGAGCAGTACTTC. Its protein product is CASSFGGGLYEQYF.

As DNA, the CDR3 is TGTGCCAGCAGTTACTCTCCGCATCAGCCCCAGCATTTT. It encodes CASSYSPHQPQHF. The chain recombines TRBV6-6 with TRBJ1-5, with D uncertain. Trimming cost V 0 bases and J 5 bases, with 5 bases left between them. CDR1 is MNHNY and CDR2 is SVGAGI in the germline V gene (reference sequence). This CDR3 has 13 amino acids.

CDR3 region: CASTDGPYEQYF. The CDR3 DNA reads TGTGCCAGCACCGACGGCCCCTACGAGCAGTACTTC. The genes are TRBV6-1 and TRBJ2-7; D not resolved. The CDR3 totals 12 residues. Germline CDR1 reads MNHNS; CDR2 reads SASEGT. V gave up 7 bases and J gave up 2 bases, with 9 bases separating them.